The present T cell receptor (beta chain) was sequenced within a study of cytomegalovirus exposure and HLA in healthy donors (TCRdb year 2017). Some background on the complete study: In an earlier analysis of some 550 of the donors, 250 to 350 Gb of sequence data and approximately 120 million unique TCR beta sequences from 150 million to 200 million T cells were reported. To predict cytomegalovirus infection status, the study brought together high-throughput TCR immunosequencing, statistical association of individual TCRs with disease status, and machine learning. Of the roughly 400 genotyped donors, approximately 80% fell in the genetic ancestry cluster associated with self-reported Caucasian donors. In an earlier analysis of roughly 540 of the donors, high-throughput TCR beta sequencing was used to judge whether each TCR beta V gene segment behaved as functional or pseudogenic. A later analysis re-analyzed previously published TCR beta repertoires from several hundred donors and added high-resolution HLA genotyping to study TCR occurrence patterns. Donor age, sex, ethnicity and CMV serostatus were collected together with the repertoire data. Among 300 to 500 genotyped donors of the cohort, an average of around 240,000 unique TCR beta nucleotide sequences was sequenced per donor, of which about 18% were non-productive. About 280 gigabases of sequencing data and tens of millions of unique TCR sequences made up an early release that covered fewer than 650 HLA-typed donors. Using immunosequencing, the study profiled T cell repertoires from around 680 subjects and related those repertoires to cytomegalovirus serostatus. A separate validation cohort of about 110 different subjects was used in addition to the 666-subject first cohort. Typing coverage differed by locus: A, B, C, DRB1 and DQB1 were typed in about 620-630 donors, DQA1 in 522, DPA1 in around 600, and DPB1 in just under 490. A later genetic analysis used genome-wide SNP genotypes for 398 of the 666 donors, treating that subset as a discovery cohort. Rather than using new phenotypic data, the later analysis identified candidate immune exposures from TCR beta sequences and from how often those sequences occurred across donors. Roughly 5 DR-DQ haplotypes were handled as single units for association and clustering, since linkage in the cohort was strong. The study aimed to test whether cataloging public T cell receptors could reveal signatures of past pathogen exposure. All discovery cohort repertoires had been generated using a single sequencing platform. HLA typing covered class I and class II loci at four-digit resolution.

The cohort consisted of 600 or so healthy bone marrow donors. At the time of sampling, all cohort members were nominally healthy, though unrecorded immune exposures were likely present. The donor tested CMV seropositive and was one of the 289 seropositive cohort members. A peripheral blood sample was provided by each donor, and peripheral blood mononuclear cells were used for TCR beta sequencing. The Qiagen DNeasy Blood Extraction Kit was used to extract genomic DNA from the blood cell samples. Libraries were prepared through the immunoSEQ multiplex PCR assay. For the multiplex PCR, a mixture combining 60 forward primers for TCR Vbeta segments and 13 reverse primers for TCR Jbeta segments was used. A multiplex PCR assay on genomic DNA amplified the CDR3 region of rearranged TCR beta genes. On the Illumina HiSeq System, the amplified TCR beta libraries were sequenced as 87-base-pair reads. In the paper's pipeline: In a later analysis, some 80 million unique TCR beta chains were counted across the approximately 620 repertoires, and roughly 11 million of these chains were shared by at least two donors. Raw reads were error-corrected and collapsed into unique sequences with a nearest-neighbor algorithm that merged closely related sequences to remove PCR and sequencing errors. V, D and J gene segments were assigned by aligning CDR3 sequences to IMGT reference sequences. For a sequence to be retained, at least a six-nucleotide match to both a V gene segment and a J gene segment was required. A rearrangement counted as productive if the CDR3 had no stop codons and remained in frame with V and J, and every other rearrangement counted as non-productive. Following IMGT convention, CDR3 was defined as the stretch from the second conserved V-encoded cysteine up to the conserved J-encoded phenylalanine. Sequences without an unambiguous match to a single V gene segment were excluded from the earlier analysis of about 630 of the donors. In an earlier analysis of some 590 of the donors, V segments were called functional above 56.7% productive rearrangements and were called segregating when the between-donor standard deviation exceeded 5%. A statistical classification framework was developed to diagnose cytomegalovirus status using the catalog of TCR beta chain sequences. In a later analysis, TCR nucleotide sequences were compared against IMGT/GENE-DB human TR gene sequences so that V and J genes could be assigned. The TCRdist pipeline was used in a later analysis to assign CDR3 sequences and most-parsimonious VDJ recombination scenarios. In a later analysis, each TCR beta chain was defined by its CDR3 amino acid sequence together with its V-gene family, and reads without a unique V-gene family were excluded. As a way to deal with suspected cross-contamination and a sequencing artifact, a later analysis dropped 450 to 600 nucleotide sequences that were highly shared and had low generation probability. In a later analysis, a clonal expansion index was calculated for each public chain from normalized within-repertoire ranks of inferred template counts. In a later analysis, generation probabilities were computed using a VDJ recombination model fitted to out-of-frame rearrangements, and the results were checked against IGoR. Hypergeometric tests were used in a later analysis to score TCR-TCR, TCR-HLA and TCR-CMV co-occurrence, with a repertoire-size bias correction applied to the TCR pairs. In a later analysis, false discovery rates were estimated by permuting HLA or CMV assignments 20 times. In a later analysis, co-occurring TCRs were grouped using DBSCAN, with TCRdist sequence similarity added in when clustering inside HLA-allele-positive subsets. Co-occurrence clustering excluded repertoires with fewer than 30,000 or more than 120,000 public chains, plus five with anomalous nucleotide sharing. Drawn from immuneACCESS, this table holds only the in-frame rearrangements with V and J called that TCRdb kept. Clones are partly lost; checked studies trace under half to an unresolved V gene and leave the rest unexplained. That table supplies the V and J calls and clone size; D and trimming were determined from the DNA. Within this sample are about 190,000 clones, with over 60% of them counted one time only. The ten biggest clones cover less than 2.5% of the sample.

General findings and caveats noted by the study authors: A group of highly shared sequence variants was considered likely to be a technical artifact of the sequencing pipeline. The study gave a list of around 170 TCR beta chains associated with cytomegalovirus. According to a later genetic analysis, donors in an Asian-associated ancestry cluster had fewer N-insertions in productive TCRs than the approximately 670-donor mean. CMV serostatus was the only immune exposure information available for the cohort. A further reported finding was that TCR beta sequences accurately predicted the HLA-A and HLA-B alleles for most subjects in the first cohort. The 87-base-pair reads could not distinguish some IMGT-functional V segments, including TRBV6-2 and TRBV6-3, so those segments were excluded. The earlier analysis of some 540 of the donors excluded roughly 17 rarely observed V segments, including chromosome 9 orphons, because counts were too low. A later analysis associated 15,000 or so TCR beta sequences with specific HLA alleles at a false discovery rate of 0.05. In an earlier analysis of some 640 of the donors, most TCR beta V segments were observed in productive rearrangements about 87% or about 30% of the time, broadly matching IMGT annotations. Across donors, most TCR sequences were observed very rarely, whereas some public TCRs were present in many individuals. Three of the identified cytomegalovirus-associated TCR beta chains were confirmed in vitro to be specific for cytomegalovirus antigens. Presence/absence analyses assumed roughly uniform sequencing depth across donors, an assumption that may not hold. In a later analysis, most CMV-associated TCR beta chains were found to appear HLA-restricted, with HLA associations seemingly driven largely by CMV exposure. A later analysis found that HLA-associated TCR beta chains were more clonally expanded and had lower generation probabilities than equally common non-associated chains. In a later genetic analysis, a missense DCLRE1C variant was associated with V-gene and J-gene trimming of TCR beta chains, and the association was replicated in an independent cohort. According to a later analysis, TCR association rates differed among HLA loci, with DRB1 alleles showing the most associated TCRs and HLA-C alleles showing the fewest. Because HLA typing was missing for some donors at each locus, association tests included only the typed subset. When HLA alleles, especially DR and DQ, strongly co-occurred, TCR associations were difficult to assign to individual alleles. A later analysis reported that several top co-occurrence clusters appeared linked to parvovirus B19, influenza, CMV and Epstein-Barr virus. According to the authors, the approach could potentially be generalized to other disease states and immunological phenotypes. The cohort was sequenced for TCR beta chains only, and without alpha or paired-chain data the features that could be detected were limited. Cytomegalovirus status was reported to be diagnosed by the classifier with high specificity and sensitivity in both the original and validation cohorts. Correlated functional status among segregating V segments might be attributable to linkage disequilibrium, but an unknown experimental factor could not be ruled out.

The CDR3 holds 13 amino acids from the cysteine to the phenylalanine. The CDR3 DNA has 39 bases and is translated from base 1. V is pared back by 4 bases and J by 5 bases, with 14 bases lying between the germline termini. The germline V gene encodes CDR1 GTSNPN and CDR2 SVGIG (reference sequence). To note about this clone: Its antigen remains undetermined. Base-call qualities are not available, and no considerably larger clone is one nucleotide away.

This receptor chain uses TRBV30 and TRBJ2-5; a confident D gene designation cannot be given. Sequencing was performed on PBMCs. This receptor was taken from a woman aged 25-40 years in good health and CMV-seropositive. Read as DNA, the sequence is TGTGCCTGGACCCCCCCCGTGGCTGAGACCCAGTACTTC. Its protein reads: CAWTPPVAETQYF.